Shown below are 18 T cell receptor beta chains from a single sample sequenced in a study of T cell responses to AZD1222 COVID-19 vaccine (dated by TCRdb to the early 2020s). The receptor library was made with the immunoSEQ multiplex PCR assay. Imported from immuneACCESS, the table was reduced by TCRdb to in-frame sequences with V and J called. These copies leave out some clones; in studies compared against another copy, an unresolved V gene accounts for under half, and the cause of the remainder is not known. The sample contains about 56,000 clones, 70% to 90% of them found a single time. The top ten hold less than 9% of the sample. This specimen's time point label, per the study, means: about 28 days (+/-7) after the second vaccine dose. The source material was peripheral blood, sampled 28 days after the second AZD1222 dose. The source is an adult who received the AZD1222 COVID-19 vaccine.

This sequence joins TRBV5-1 and TRBJ1-6; D ambiguous. CDR3 size: 15 residues. Trimming stripped 4 bases from V and 5 bases from J, with 13 bases between. Per the germline V gene, CDR1 is SGHRS and CDR2 is YFSETQ. The CDR3 here is CASSPSVFDNSPLHF. The CDR3 DNA sequence: TGCGCCAGCAGCCCCTCAGTATTCGATAATTCACCCCTCCACTTT.

This clone was recorded only once. The chain couples TRBV2 to TRBJ2-3; D may be TRBD1 or TRBD2 (5 bases each). Germline CDR1 is SNHLY and CDR2 is FYNNEI. CDR3 length: 12 residues. The V and J ends lost 9 bases and 0 bases respectively, with 7 bases between them. As DNA, the CDR3 is TGTGCCAGTGGGGGAAGCACAGATACGCAGTATTTT. Its protein product is CASGGSTDTQYF. The full variable domain, its missing parts supplied by reference TRBV2 and TRBJ2-3, is EPEVTQTPSHQVTQMGQEVILRCVPISNHLYFYWYRQILGQKVEFLVSFYNNEISEKSEIFDDQFSVERPDGSNFTLKIRSTKLEDSAMYFCASGGSTDTQYFGPGTRLTVL.

The V gene is TRBV5-1, the J gene TRBJ2-7, with 8 bases matching TRBD2. The V gene end was trimmed by 0 bases and the J gene end by 0 bases; junction bases not matched to a gene: 2. CDR1 is SGHRS, CDR2 YFSETQ, per germline. The CDR3 has 15 amino acids. The CDR3 DNA sequence: TGCGCCAGCAGCTTGGACGGGAGGGCCTCCTACGAGCAGTACTTC. This codes for CASSLDGRASYEQYF.

The rearrangement uses TRBV28 and TRBJ2-3; 9 bases fit TRBD2. Germline assignment: CDR1 MDHEN and CDR2 SYDVKM. J was trimmed by 6 bases and V by 4 bases; bases with no gene match: 11. This CDR3 spans 16 amino acids. CDR3 nucleotide sequence: TGTGCCAGCAGTTCGATGACTAGCGGAGTTCCGGATACGCAGTATTTT. Its protein is CASSSMTSGVPDTQYF.

Only one count was recorded for this clone. The chain is built from TRBV27 and TRBJ1-6; the match to TRBD1 covers 7 bases. CDR3 length: 17 amino acids. V shed 2 bases, J shed 0 bases, and the junction held 4 bases outside the gene matches. Germline V lookup: CDR1 MNHEY, CDR2 SMNVEV (reference sequence). This CDR3 is CASSLRGPSSYNSPLHF. The CDR3 coding sequence is TGTGCCAGCAGTTTAAGGGGGCCAAGCTCCTATAATTCACCCCTCCACTTT.

CDR3 protein: CASSSERFPGEPQHF. The CDR3, as DNA: TGTGCCAGTAGTTCAGAACGCTTCCCAGGGGAGCCCCAGCATTTT. The genes are TRBV19 and TRBJ1-5; maybe TRBD1 (6 bases). The CDR3 length is 15 residues. Germline V gene data show CDR1 as LNHDA and CDR2 as SQIVND (reference sequence). Trimming shortened V by 5 bases and J by 8 bases, and 19 bases separated the two germline ends.

This clone was observed a single time. The genes are TRBV28 and TRBJ1-6; 7 bases match TRBD1. The CDR3 consists of 15 residues. Germline V gene data show CDR1 as MDHEN and CDR2 as SYDVKM. V lost 2 bases, J lost 9 bases, and 7 bases stayed unmatched. The CDR3 DNA is TGTGCCAGCAGTTTAGGAGACAGGGATCGTTCACCCCTCCACTTT. Protein sequence: CASSLGDRDRSPLHF. The complete variable domain, with remaining parts taken from reference TRBV28 and TRBJ1-6, reads DVKVTQSSRYLVKRTGEKVFLECVQDMDHENMFWYRQDPGLGLRLIYFSYDVKMKEKGDIPEGYSVSREKKERFSLILESASTNQTSMYLCASSLGDRDRSPLHFGNGTRLTVT.

The chain recombines TRBV30 with TRBJ2-3; D possibly matches TRBD1 or TRBD2 (5 bases each). Trimming removed 2 bases from V and 2 bases from J, with 8 bases in between. This CDR3 has 13 amino acids. Germline values: CDR1 GTSNPN, CDR2 SVGIG (reference sequence). CDR3 protein: CAWSSGTTDTQYF. CDR3 nucleotide sequence: TGTGCCTGGAGTTCGGGGACCACAGATACGCAGTATTTT.

Of note for this clone: A junction end diverges from the germline sequence, so it may reflect a read error. J is TRBJ1-5 and V is TRBV28; D not certain. The CDR3 extends over 10 amino acids. In germline, CDR1 is MDHEN, CDR2 SYDVKM. The CDR3 protein is CASSSGLPNF. The CDR3 region has the DNA TGTGCCAGCAGTTCCGGGCTTCCGAATTTT.

The rearrangement links TRBV7-9 to TRBJ2-7; the match to TRBD2 covers 7 bases. V gave up 6 bases and J gave up 0 bases; unmatched junction bases: 11. CDR3 length: 16 amino acids. CDR1 and CDR2 (germline): SEHNR, FQNEAQ (reference sequence). The CDR3 DNA reads as TGTGCCAGCAGAGCCCCTAGTGGCGGGAGCTCCTACGAGCAGTACTTC. Protein product: CASRAPSGGSSYEQYF.

This clone has a handful of counts. The CDR3 bases are TGTGCCACCAGCAGACACTATAGCGGGATTACGCCAGGGGAGCAGTTCTTC. It translates to CATSRHYSGITPGEQFF. The rearrangement uses TRBV15 and TRBJ2-1; 8 bases align to TRBD2. CDR1 is LNHNV, CDR2 YYDKDF, per germline (reference sequence). This CDR3 has 17 amino acids. J was trimmed by 10 bases and V by 2 bases; bases with no gene match: 16. The full variable domain, its missing parts supplied by reference TRBV15 and TRBJ2-1, is DAMVIQNPRYQVTQFGKPVTLSCSQTLNHNVMYWYQQKSSQAPKLLFHYYDKDFNNEADTPDNFQSRRPNTSFCFLDIRSPGLGDTAMYLCATSRHYSGITPGEQFFGPGTRLTVL.

V is TRBV5-1 and J is TRBJ1-6; 12 bases align to TRBD1. The CDR3 extends over 16 amino acids. Trimming at V came to 3 bases and at J to 7 bases, leaving 5 bases not matched to a gene. CDR1 is SGHRS, CDR2 YFSETQ, per germline. The CDR3 is CASSWGQGAKNSPLHF. The CDR3 bases are TGCGCCAGCAGCTGGGGACAGGGGGCTAAAAATTCACCCCTCCACTTT. Full variable domain (outside the CDR3, taken from reference TRBV5-1 and TRBJ1-6): KAGVTQTPRYLIKTRGQQVTLSCSPISGHRSVSWYQQTPGQGLQFLFEYFSETQRNKGNFPGRFSGRQFSNSRSEMNVSTLELGDSALYLCASSWGQGAKNSPLHFGNGTRLTVT.

This chain joins TRBV18 and TRBJ1-2; no firm D call. Trimming took off 3 bases at V and 3 bases at J, with 17 bases between the two ends. Germline lookup yields CDR1 KGHSH and CDR2 LQKENI. CDR3 length: 16 residues. Here the CDR3 reads CASSPRAIGDYYGYTF. The CDR3 bases are TGTGCCAGCTCACCTCGGGCCATTGGCGACTACTATGGCTACACCTTC.

The chain joins TRBV5-8 to TRBJ2-1; D gene unclear. Germline V lookup: CDR1 SGHTS, CDR2 YDEGEE. This CDR3 is 13 amino acids long. V lost 2 bases and J lost 3, with 6 bases in between. This CDR3 reads CASSLSLYNEQFF. The CDR3, as DNA: TGTGCCAGCAGCTTAAGTCTCTACAATGAGCAGTTCTTC. Supplemented by reference TRBV5-8 and TRBJ2-1, the full variable domain reads EAGVTQSPTHLIKTRGQQATLRCSPISGHTSVYWYQQALGLGLQFLLWYDEGEERNRGNFPPRFSGRQFPNYSSELNVNALELEDSALYLCASSLSLYNEQFFGPGTRLTVL.

The genes are TRBV28 and TRBJ1-1; D unclear. Trimming pared 6 bases from V and 3 bases from J, leaving 14 bases between. The germline V gene has CDR1 MDHEN and CDR2 SYDVKM. CDR3 size: 14 residues. The CDR3 DNA reads as TGTGCCAGCAGCTTGCAACGGTGGGACACTGAAGCTTTCTTT. The encoded protein is CASSLQRWDTEAFF.

This rearrangement joins TRBV19 to TRBJ2-3; 13 bases line up with TRBD2. Trimming took 6 bases from V and 4 from J; bases not matched to a gene: 4. This CDR3 has 15 amino acids. Germline V gives CDR1 LNHDA, CDR2 SQIVND (reference sequence). This chain's CDR3 is CASRRLAGGADTQYF. CDR3 nucleotide sequence: TGTGCCAGTAGGCGACTAGCGGGGGGAGCAGATACGCAGTATTTT.

The CDR3 loop is CAISLTGMETQYF. The CDR3 region has the DNA TGTGCCATCAGCCTAACAGGGATGGAGACCCAGTACTTC. The V call is TRBV10-3, the J call TRBJ2-5; the D gene is possibly TRBD1 (6 bases). Trimming cost V 6 bases and J 5 bases, with 13 bases left between them. This CDR3 has 13 amino acids. The germline CDR1 and CDR2 sequences are ENHRY and SYGVKD.

The chain couples TRBV10-3 to TRBJ1-2; TRBD1 is a possible D gene (6 bases). V lost 6 bases and J lost 2, with 13 bases in between. Germline V gene data show CDR1 as ENHRY and CDR2 as SYGVKD. The CDR3 covers 14 residues. DNA of the CDR3: TGTGCCATCAGCTCCTTTGGACAGAACTATGGCTACACCTTC. Translated, it gives CAISSFGQNYGYTF.